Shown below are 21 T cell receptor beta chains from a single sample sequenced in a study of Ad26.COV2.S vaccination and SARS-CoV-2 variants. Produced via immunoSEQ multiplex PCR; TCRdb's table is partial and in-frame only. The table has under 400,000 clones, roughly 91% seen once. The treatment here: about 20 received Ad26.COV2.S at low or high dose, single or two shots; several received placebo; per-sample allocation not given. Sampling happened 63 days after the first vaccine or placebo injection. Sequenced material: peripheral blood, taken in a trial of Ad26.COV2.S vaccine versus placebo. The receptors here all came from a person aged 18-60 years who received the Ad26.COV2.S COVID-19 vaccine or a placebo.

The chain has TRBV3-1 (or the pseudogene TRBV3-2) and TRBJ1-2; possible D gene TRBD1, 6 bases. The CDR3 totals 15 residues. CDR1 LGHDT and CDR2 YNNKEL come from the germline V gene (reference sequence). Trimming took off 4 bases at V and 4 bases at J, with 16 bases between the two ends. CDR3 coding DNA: TGTGCCAGCAGCCCTACGGGAGAAGGGGGCTATGGCTACACCTTC. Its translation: CASSPTGEGGYGYTF.

The CDR3: CAISESGQGLFTDTQYF. The CDR3 DNA reads TGTGCCATCAGTGAGTCGGGACAGGGGCTCTTCACAGATACGCAGTATTTT. This sequence joins TRBV10-3 and TRBJ2-3; TRBD1 matches at 10 bases. Germline values: CDR1 ENHRY, CDR2 SYGVKD. The V segment lost 0 bases and the J segment 2 bases; nucleotides outside the gene matches: 5. The CDR3 has 17 amino acids.

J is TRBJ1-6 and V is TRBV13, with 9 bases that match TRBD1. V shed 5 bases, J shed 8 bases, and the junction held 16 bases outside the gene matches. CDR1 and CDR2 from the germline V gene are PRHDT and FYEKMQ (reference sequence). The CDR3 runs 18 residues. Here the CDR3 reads CASSPRGPGQGRYSPLHF. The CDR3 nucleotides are TGTGCCAGCAGCCCCAGAGGGCCGGGACAGGGACGATATTCACCCCTCCACTTT.

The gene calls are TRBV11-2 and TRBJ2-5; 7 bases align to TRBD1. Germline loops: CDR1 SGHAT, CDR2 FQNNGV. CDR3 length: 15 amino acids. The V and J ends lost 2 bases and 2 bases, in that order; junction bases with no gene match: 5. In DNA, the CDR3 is TGTGCCAGCAGCTTAAACAGGGGTGGGCAAGAGACCCAGTACTTC. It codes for CASSLNRGGQETQYF.

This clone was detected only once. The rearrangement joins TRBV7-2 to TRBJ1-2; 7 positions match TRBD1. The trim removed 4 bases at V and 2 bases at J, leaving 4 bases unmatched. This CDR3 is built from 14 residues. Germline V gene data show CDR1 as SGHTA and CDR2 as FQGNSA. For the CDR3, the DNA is TGTGCCAGCAGCTCCCCGACAGGGAACTATGGCTACACCTTC. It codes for CASSSPTGNYGYTF.

The CDR3 loop is CASSRDRGHSPLHF. The CDR3 DNA is TGTGCCAGCAGCCGGGACAGGGGGCATTCACCCCTCCACTTT. This chain links TRBV5-6 with TRBJ1-6; TRBD1 matches 12 bases. CDR3 length equals 14 residues. The ends lost 4 bases at V and 8 bases at J; junction bases unmatched: 1. Germline V CDR1 and CDR2: SGHDT, YYEEEE.

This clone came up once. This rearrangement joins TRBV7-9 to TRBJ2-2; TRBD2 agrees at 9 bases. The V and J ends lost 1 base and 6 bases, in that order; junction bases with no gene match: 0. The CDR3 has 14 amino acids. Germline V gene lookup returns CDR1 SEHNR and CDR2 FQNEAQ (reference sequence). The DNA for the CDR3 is TGTGCCAGCAGCTTAGGACTAGCGGCCGGGGAGCTGTTTTTT. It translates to CASSLGLAAGELFF.

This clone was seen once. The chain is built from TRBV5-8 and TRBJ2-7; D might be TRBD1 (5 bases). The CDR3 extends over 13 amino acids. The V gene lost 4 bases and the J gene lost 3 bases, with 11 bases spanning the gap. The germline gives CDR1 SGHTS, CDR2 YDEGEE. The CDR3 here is CASSTRQIYEQYF. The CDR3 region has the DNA TGTGCCAGCAGCACCCGACAGATCTACGAGCAGTACTTC.

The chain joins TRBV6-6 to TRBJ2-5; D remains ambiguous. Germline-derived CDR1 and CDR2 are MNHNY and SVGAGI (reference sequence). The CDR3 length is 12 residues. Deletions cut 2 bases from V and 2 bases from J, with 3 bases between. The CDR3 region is CASSYVQETQYF. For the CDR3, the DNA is TGTGCCAGCAGTTACGTTCAAGAGACCCAGTACTTC.

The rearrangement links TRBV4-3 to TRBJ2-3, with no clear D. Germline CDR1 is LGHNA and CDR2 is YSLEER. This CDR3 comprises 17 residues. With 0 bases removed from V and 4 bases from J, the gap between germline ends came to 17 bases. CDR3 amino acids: CASSQEPDRSSPDTQYF. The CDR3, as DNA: TGCGCCAGCAGCCAAGAACCGGATCGAAGTAGTCCAGATACGCAGTATTTT.

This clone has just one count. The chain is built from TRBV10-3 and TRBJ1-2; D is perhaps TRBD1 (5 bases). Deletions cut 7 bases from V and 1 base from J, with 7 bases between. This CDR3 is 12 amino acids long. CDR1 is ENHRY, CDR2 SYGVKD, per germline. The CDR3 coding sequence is TGTGCCATCACCGACAGTAACTATGGCTACACCTTC. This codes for CAITDSNYGYTF.

DNA of the CDR3: TGTGCCAGCAGCCAAGGACTCATAGGAGAAAAACTGTTTTTT. Encoded protein: CASSQGLIGEKLFF. The chain employs TRBV7-2 and TRBJ1-4; unclear D gene. Germline CDR1 SGHTA, CDR2 FQGNSA. V lost 5 bases, J lost 8 bases, and 15 bases lay in between. The CDR3 has 14 amino acids. Variable domain in full (rest from reference TRBV7-2 and TRBJ1-4): GAGVSQSPSNKVTEKGKDVELRCDPISGHTALYWYRQSLGQGLEFLIYFQGNSAPDKSGLPSDRFSAERTGGSVSTLTIQRTQQEDSAVYLCASSQGLIGEKLFFGSGTQLSVL.

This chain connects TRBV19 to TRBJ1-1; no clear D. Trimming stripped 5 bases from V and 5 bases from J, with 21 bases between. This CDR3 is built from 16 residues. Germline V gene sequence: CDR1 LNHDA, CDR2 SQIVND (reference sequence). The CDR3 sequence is CASSPPVGLKRTEAFF. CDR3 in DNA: TGTGCCAGTAGTCCCCCGGTAGGACTAAAGAGGACTGAAGCTTTCTTT.

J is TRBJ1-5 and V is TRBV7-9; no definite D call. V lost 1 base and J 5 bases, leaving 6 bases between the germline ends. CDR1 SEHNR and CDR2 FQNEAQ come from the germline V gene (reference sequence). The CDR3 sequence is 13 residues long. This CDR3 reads CASSLVGDQPQHF. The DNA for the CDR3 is TGTGCCAGCAGCTTAGTGGGAGATCAGCCCCAGCATTTT. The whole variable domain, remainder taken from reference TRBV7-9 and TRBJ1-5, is DTGVSQNPRHKITKRGQNVTFRCDPISEHNRLYWYRQTLGQGPEFLTYFQNEAQLEKSRLLSDRFSAERPKGSFSTLEIQRTEQGDSAMYLCASSLVGDQPQHFGDGTRLSIL.

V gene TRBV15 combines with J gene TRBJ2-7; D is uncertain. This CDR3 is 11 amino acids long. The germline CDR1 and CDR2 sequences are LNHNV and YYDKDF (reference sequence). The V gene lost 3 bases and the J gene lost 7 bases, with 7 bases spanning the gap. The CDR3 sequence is CATSSLEEQYF. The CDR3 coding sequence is TGTGCCACCAGCAGCCTTGAAGAGCAGTACTTC.

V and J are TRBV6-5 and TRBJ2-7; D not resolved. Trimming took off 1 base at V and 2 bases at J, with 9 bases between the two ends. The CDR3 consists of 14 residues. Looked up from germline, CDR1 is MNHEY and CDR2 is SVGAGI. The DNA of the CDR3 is TGTGCCAGCAGTTACTTGACGTTTCCCTACGAGCAGTACTTC. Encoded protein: CASSYLTFPYEQYF.

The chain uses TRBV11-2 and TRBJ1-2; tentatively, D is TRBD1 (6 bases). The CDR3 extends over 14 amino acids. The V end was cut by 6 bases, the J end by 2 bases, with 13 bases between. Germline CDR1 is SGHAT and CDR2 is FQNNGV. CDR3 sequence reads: CASRLGGQNYGYTF. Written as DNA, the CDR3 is TGTGCCAGCAGGTTGGGCGGACAGAACTATGGCTACACCTTC.

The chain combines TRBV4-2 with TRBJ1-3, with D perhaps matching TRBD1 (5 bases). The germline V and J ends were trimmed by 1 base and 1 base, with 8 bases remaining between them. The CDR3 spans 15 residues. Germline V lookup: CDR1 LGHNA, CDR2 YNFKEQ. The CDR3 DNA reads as TGTGCCAGCAGCCAAGGGCGGACATCTGGAAACACCATATATTTT. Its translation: CASSQGRTSGNTIYF.

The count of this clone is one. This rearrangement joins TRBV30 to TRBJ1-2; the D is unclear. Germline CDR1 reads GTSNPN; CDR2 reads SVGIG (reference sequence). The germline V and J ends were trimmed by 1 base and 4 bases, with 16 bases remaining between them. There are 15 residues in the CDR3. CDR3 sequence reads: CAWSGAVTQVYGYTF. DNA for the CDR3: TGTGCCTGGAGTGGAGCCGTCACTCAAGTCTATGGCTACACCTTC.

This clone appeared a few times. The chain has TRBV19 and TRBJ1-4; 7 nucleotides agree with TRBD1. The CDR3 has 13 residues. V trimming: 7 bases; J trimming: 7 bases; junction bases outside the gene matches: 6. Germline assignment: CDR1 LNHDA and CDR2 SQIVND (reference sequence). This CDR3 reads CASNPRDSEKLFF. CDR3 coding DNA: TGTGCCAGTAACCCCCGGGACAGTGAAAAACTGTTTTTT.

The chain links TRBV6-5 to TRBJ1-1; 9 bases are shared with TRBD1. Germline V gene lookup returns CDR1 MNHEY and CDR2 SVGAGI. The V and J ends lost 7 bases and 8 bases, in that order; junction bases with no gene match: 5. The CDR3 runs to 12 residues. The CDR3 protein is CASTSTGGEAFF. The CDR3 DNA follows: TGTGCCAGCACCTCAACAGGGGGCGAAGCTTTCTTT.